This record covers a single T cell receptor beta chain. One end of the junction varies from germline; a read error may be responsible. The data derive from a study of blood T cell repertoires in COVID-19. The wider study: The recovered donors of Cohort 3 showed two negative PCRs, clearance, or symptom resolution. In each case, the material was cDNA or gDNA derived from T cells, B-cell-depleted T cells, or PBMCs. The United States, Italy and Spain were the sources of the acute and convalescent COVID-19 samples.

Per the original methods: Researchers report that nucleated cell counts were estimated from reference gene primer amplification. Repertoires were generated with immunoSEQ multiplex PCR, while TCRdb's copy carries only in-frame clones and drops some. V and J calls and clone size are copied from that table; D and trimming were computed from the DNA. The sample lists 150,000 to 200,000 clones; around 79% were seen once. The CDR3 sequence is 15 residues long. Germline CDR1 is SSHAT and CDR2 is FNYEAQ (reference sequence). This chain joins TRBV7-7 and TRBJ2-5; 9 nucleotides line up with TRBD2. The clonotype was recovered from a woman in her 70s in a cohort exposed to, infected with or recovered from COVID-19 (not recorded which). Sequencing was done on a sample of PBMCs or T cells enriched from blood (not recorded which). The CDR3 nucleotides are TGTGCTAGCAGCGTCGGGGGGCTAGCGGGGGAGACCCAGTACTTC. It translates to CASSVGGLAGETQYF.